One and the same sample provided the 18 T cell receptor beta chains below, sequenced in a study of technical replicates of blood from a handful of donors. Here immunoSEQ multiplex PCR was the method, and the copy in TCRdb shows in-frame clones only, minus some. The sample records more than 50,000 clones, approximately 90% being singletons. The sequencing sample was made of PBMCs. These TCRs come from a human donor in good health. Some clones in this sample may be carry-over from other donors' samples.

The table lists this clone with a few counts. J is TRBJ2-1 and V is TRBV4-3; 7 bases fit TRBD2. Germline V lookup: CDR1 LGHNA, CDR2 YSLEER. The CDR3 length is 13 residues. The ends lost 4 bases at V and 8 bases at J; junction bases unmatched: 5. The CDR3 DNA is TGCGCCAGCAGCCCTAGGGGAGGGGATGAGCAGTTCTTC. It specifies CASSPRGGDEQFF.

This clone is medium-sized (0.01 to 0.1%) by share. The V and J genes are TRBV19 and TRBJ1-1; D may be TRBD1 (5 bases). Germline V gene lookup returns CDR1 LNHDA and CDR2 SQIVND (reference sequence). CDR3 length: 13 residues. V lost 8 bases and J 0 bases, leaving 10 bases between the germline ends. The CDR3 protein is CASRGTVNTEAFF. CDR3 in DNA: TGTGCCAGTCGGGGGACCGTGAACACTGAAGCTTTCTTT.

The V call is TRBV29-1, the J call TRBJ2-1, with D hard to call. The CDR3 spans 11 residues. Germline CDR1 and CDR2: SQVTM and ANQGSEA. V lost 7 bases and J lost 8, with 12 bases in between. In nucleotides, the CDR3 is TGCAGCGGAGCCTCCGTCTATGAGCAGTTCTTC. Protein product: CSGASVYEQFF.

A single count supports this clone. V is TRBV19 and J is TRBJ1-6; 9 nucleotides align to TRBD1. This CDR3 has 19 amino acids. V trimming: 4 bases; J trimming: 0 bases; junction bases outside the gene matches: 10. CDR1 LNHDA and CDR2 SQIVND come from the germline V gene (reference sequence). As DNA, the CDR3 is TGTGCCAGTAGTACCACCGGGACAGGGTCCTTCTCCTATAATTCACCCCTCCACTTT. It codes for CASSTTGTGSFSYNSPLHF.

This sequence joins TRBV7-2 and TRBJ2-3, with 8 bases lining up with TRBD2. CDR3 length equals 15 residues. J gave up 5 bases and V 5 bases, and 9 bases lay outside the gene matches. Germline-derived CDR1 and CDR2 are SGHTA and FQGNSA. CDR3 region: CASSPSWSGRDTQYF. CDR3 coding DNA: TGTGCCAGCAGCCCTAGCTGGAGCGGGAGAGATACGCAGTATTTT.

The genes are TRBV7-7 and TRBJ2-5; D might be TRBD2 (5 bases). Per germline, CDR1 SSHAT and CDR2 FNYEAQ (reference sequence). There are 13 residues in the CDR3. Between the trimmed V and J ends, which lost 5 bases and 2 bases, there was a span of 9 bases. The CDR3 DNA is TGTGCCAGCAGCAAGGGAGCTCAAGAGACCCAGTACTTC. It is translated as CASSKGAQETQYF.

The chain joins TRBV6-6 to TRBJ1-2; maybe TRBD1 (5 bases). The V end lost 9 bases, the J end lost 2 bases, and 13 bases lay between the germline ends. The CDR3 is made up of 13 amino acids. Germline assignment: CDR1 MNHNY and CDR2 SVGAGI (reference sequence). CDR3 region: CASHLGGNYGYTF. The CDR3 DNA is TGTGCCAGTCATTTGGGGGGGAACTATGGCTACACCTTC.

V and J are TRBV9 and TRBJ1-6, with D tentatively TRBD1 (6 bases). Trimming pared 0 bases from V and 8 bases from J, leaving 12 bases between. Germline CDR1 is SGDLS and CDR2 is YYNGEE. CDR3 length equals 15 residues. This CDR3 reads CASSVDETGYSPLHF. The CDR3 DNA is TGTGCCAGCAGCGTAGATGAGACAGGATATTCACCCCTCCACTTT.

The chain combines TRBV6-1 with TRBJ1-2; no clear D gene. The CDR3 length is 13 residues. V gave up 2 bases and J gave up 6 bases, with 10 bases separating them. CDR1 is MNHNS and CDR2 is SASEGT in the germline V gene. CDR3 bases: TGTGCCAGCAGTGAATCGGGTATCGATGGCTACACCTTC. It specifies CASSESGIDGYTF.

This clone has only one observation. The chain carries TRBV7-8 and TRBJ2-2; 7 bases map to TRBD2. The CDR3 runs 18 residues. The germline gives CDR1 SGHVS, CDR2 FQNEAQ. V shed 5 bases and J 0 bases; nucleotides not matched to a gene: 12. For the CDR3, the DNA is TGTGCCAGCAGCCGAGGGGAGGGAATCTTCGCGAACACCGGGGAGCTGTTTTTT. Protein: CASSRGEGIFANTGELFF.

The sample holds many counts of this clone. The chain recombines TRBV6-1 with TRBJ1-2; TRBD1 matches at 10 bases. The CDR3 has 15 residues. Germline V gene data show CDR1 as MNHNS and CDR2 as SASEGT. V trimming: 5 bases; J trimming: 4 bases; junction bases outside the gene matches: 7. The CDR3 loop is CASSSLGTGAYGYTF. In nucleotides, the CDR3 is TGTGCCAGCAGTTCCTTGGGGACAGGGGCCTATGGCTACACCTTC.

CDR3 bases: TGCGCCAGCAGCTTGGAGGGCGGCAGGGGGGCTGAAGCTTTCTTT. It encodes CASSLEGGRGAEAFF. The chain couples TRBV5-1 to TRBJ1-1; 7 bases align to TRBD1. The CDR3 sequence is 15 residues long. The V gene end was trimmed by 0 bases and the J gene end by 6 bases; junction bases not matched to a gene: 8. The V gene's germline CDR1 is SGHRS and CDR2 YFSETQ.

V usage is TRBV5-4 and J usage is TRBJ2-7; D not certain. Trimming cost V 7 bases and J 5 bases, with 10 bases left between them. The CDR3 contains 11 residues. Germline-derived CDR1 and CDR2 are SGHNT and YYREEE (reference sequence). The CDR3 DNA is TGTGCCAGCGGTGTCCGGGACGAGCAGTACTTC. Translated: CASGVRDEQYF.

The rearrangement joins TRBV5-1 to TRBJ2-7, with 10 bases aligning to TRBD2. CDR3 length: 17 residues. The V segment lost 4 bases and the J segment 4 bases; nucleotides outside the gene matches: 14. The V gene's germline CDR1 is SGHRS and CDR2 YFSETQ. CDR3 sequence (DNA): TGCGCCAGCAGCCCAGACGGTTCTAGCGGGAGTAAGTACGAGCAGTACTTC. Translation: CASSPDGSSGSKYEQYF.

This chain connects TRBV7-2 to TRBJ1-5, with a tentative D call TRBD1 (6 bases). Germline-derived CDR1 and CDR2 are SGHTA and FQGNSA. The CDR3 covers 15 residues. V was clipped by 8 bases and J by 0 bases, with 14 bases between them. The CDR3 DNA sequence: TGTGCCAGCGAACCGGGGGGCGGTAGCAATCAGCCCCAGCATTTT. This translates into CASEPGGGSNQPQHF.

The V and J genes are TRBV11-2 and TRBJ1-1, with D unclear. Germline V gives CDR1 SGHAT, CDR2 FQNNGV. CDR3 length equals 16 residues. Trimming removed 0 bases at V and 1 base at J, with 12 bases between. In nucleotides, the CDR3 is TGTGCCAGCAGCTTAGATTTCGGGGTAAGGAACACTGAAGCTTTCTTT. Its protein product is CASSLDFGVRNTEAFF.

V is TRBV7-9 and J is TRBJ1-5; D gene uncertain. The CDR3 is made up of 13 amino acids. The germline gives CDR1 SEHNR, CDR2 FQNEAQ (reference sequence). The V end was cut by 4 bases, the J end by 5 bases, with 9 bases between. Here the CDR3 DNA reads TGTGCCAGCAGCTCAGATCCCTATCAGCCCCAGCATTTT. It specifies CASSSDPYQPQHF.

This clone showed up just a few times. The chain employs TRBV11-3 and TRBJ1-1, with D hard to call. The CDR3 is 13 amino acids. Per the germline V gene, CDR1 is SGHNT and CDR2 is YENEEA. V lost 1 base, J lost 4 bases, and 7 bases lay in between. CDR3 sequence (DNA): TGTGCCAGCAGCTTAGGTCGGGGCACTGAAGCTTTCTTT. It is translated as CASSLGRGTEAFF.